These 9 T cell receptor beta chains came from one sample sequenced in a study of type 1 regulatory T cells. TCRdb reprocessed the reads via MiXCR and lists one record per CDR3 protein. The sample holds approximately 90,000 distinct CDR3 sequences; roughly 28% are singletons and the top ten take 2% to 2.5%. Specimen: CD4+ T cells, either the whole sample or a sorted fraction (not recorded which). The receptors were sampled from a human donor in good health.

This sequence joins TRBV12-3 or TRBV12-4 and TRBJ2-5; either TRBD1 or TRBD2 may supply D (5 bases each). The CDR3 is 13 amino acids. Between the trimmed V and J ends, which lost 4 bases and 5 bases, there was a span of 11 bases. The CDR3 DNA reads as TGTGCCAGCAGTTGGGACCGAGGGGAGACCCAGTACTTC. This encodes CASSWDRGETQYF.

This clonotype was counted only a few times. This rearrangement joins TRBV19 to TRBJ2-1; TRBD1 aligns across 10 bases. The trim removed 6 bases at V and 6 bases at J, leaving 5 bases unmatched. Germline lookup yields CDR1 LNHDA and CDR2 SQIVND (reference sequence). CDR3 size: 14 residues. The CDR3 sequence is CASSGTGASNEQFF. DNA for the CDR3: TGTGCCAGTAGCGGGACAGGGGCTAGCAATGAGCAGTTCTTC.

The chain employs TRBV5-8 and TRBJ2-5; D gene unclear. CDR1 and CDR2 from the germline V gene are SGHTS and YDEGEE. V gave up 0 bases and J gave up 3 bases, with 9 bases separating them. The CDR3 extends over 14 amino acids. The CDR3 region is CASSLDDNKETQYF. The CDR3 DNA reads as TGTGCCAGCAGCTTGGACGACAATAAAGAGACCCAGTACTTC.

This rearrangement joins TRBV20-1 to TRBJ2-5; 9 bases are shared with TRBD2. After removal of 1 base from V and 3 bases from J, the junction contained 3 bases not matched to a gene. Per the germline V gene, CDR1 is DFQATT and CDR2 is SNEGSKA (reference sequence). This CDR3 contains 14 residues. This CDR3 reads CSARGTSVEETQYF. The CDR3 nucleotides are TGCAGTGCTAGAGGGACTAGCGTTGAAGAGACCCAGTACTTC.

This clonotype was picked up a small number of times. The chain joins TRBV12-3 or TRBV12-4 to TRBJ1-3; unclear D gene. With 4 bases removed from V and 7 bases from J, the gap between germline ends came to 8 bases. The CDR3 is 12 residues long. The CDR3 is CASSSMANTIYF. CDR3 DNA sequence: TGTGCCAGCAGTTCGATGGCCAACACCATATATTTT.

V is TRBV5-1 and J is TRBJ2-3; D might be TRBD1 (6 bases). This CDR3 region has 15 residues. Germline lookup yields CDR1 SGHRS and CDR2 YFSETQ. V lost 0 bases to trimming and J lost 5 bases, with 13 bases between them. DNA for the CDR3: TGCGCCAGCAGCTTGGAGGCGGGCAGGGGAGATACGCAGTATTTT. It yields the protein CASSLEAGRGDTQYF.

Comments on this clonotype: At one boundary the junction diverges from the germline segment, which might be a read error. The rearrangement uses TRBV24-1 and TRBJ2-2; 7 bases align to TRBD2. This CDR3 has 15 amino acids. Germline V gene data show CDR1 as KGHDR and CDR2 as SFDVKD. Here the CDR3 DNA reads TGTGCCACCAGTGCTGCGGGGGATAACACCGGGAAGCTGTTTTTT. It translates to CATSAAGDNTGKLFF.

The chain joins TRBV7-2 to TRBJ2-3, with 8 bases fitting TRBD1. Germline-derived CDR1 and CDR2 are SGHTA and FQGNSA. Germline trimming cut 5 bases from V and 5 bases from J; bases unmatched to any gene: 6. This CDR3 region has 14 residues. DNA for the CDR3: TGTGCCAGCAGCACCGGACAGGGCGTAGATACGCAGTATTTT. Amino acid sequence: CASSTGQGVDTQYF.

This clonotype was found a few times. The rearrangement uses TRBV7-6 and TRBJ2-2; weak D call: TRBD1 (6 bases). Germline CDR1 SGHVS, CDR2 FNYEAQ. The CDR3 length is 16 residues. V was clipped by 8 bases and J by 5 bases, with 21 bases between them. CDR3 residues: CASYPQGTLGTGELFF. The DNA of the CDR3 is TGTGCCAGCTACCCCCAAGGGACACTGGGAACCGGGGAGCTGTTTTTT.